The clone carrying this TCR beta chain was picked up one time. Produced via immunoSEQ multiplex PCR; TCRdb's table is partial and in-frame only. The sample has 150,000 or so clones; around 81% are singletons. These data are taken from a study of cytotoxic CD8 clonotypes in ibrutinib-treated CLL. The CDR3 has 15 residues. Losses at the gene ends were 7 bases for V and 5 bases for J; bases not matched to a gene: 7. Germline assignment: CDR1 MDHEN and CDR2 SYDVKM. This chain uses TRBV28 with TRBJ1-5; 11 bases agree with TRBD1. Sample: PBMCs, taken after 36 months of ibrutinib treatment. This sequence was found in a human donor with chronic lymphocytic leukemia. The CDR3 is CASTPEGQGDQPQHF. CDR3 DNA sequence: TGTGCCAGCACCCCCGAGGGACAGGGGGATCAGCCCCAGCATTTT.